This T cell receptor (beta chain) was sequenced for a study of shared clonotypes between healthy human individuals. Study summary: Researchers assigned three CD4 naive, three CD4 memory, two CD8 naive and one CD8 memory plate to each donor.

General study results and limits: Clonotypes shared by all four donors outscored non-shared clonotypes in generation probability.

After removal of 1 base from V and 7 bases from J, the junction contained 15 bases not matched to a gene. CDR1 and CDR2 from the germline V gene are LGHNA and YNFKEQ. The CDR3 extends over 19 amino acids. At a deep level, the assay was run. Sequencing was performed with immunoSEQ multiplex PCR; in TCRdb, only in-frame clones are kept and a portion is missing. This table holds 950,000 to 1,200,000 clones, 60% to 80% found once. From CD4+ cells came CD45RA+ naive and CD45RA-negative memory subsets. A word on this clone: Its cognate antigen is unknown.

This chain connects TRBV4-2 to TRBJ2-2, with 10 bases aligning to TRBD2. What was sequenced was memory CD4+ T cells from PBMCs. Subset meaning: CD45RA-negative fraction. The clonotype was recovered from a man aged 18 to 29 in good health. Some clones in this sample may be carry-over from other donors' samples. CDR3 sequence: CASSQAVVAGGRVGGELFF. In DNA, the CDR3 is TGTGCCAGCAGCCAAGCGGTCGTAGCGGGAGGACGTGTTGGCGGGGAGCTGTTTTTT.